This is a list of T cell receptor beta chains from one sample in a study of cytotoxic CD8 clonotypes in ibrutinib-treated CLL. Measured with immunoSEQ multiplex PCR; TCRdb has only the in-frame clones, and not every one. The repertoire has about 140,000 clones, roughly 90% of them found once; the top ten carry roughly a tenth. This specimen consisted of PBMCs, obtained after 12 months of ibrutinib treatment. The receptors shown here come from a human donor with chronic lymphocytic leukemia. CDR3s include the opening cysteine and the closing phenylalanine or tryptophan. A D gene is named only where the DNA matches it firmly. Size values are once, few and many counts, or a class for expanded clones, and some rows have none.

J gene	D gene	clone size	V gene	CDR3 DNA	CDR3 protein
TRBJ2-2	NA	NA	TRBV11-3	TGTGCCAGCAGCTTTAGTAACAATGGGATGCTGTTTTTT	CASSFSNNGMLFF
TRBJ2-7	NA	NA	TRBV6-5	TGTGCCAGCAGTTTAGGACGCTGGTACGAGCAGTACTTC	CASSLGRWYEQYF
TRBJ1-1	NA	NA	TRBV7-9	TGTGCCAGCAGCACTCGACAGACGATGAACACTGAAGCTTTCTTT	CASSTRQTMNTEAFF
TRBJ1-1	NA	NA	TRBV7-9	TGTGCCAGCAGTTCTAGCGGCGGACCGAACACTGAAGCTTTCTTT	CASSSSGGPNTEAFF
TRBJ2-7	NA	once	TRBV4-1	TGCGCCAGCAGCCAAGGAGAGCCGGATTGGCAGTACTTC	CASSQGEPDWQYF
TRBJ2-1	TRBD2	NA	TRBV12-5	TGTGCTAGTGGTTTTGGGACTAGCGGGAGGGTGGGTGAGCAGTTCTTC	CASGFGTSGRVGEQFF
TRBJ2-3	TRBD2	NA	TRBV9	TGTGCCAGCAGCCTAGCGGCTGTCGTAGATACGCAGTATTTT	CASSLAAVVDTQYF
TRBJ2-1	TRBD2	NA	TRBV5-1	TGCGCCAGCAGCCCGCCCGGGACTAGCGTCTCCAATGAGCAGTTCTTC	CASSPPGTSVSNEQFF
TRBJ2-2	TRBD2	once	TRBV7-9	TGTGCCAGCAGCTTAGTCGGTGGGGGACTAGCGAGACTCACCGGGGAGCTGTTTTTT	CASSLVGGGLARLTGELFF
TRBJ2-5	TRBD2	once	TRBV30	TGTGCCTGGACCTATGGACTAGCGGGAGAGACCCAGTACTTC	CAWTYGLAGETQYF
TRBJ1-2	NA	once	TRBV27	TGTGCCAGCAGTTTATACGGGGGAGTCGGCTACACCTTC	CASSLYGGVGYTF
TRBJ2-5	NA	NA	TRBV29-1	TGCAGCGTTCTTGACGGGTTTCAAGAGACCCAGTACTTC	CSVLDGFQETQYF
TRBJ2-7	TRBD1	NA	TRBV7-9	TGTGCCAGCAGCTTCCGGGACAGGGGGCTTGACGAGCAGTACTTC	CASSFRDRGLDEQYF
TRBJ1-2	NA	NA	TRBV7-9	TGTGCCAGCAGCGCCGCCCTTGGAAGCGTCACCTTC	CASSAALGSVTF
TRBJ1-5	NA	NA	TRBV10-3	TGTGCCATCAGCGGATGGGGGGCGGATCAGCCCCAGCATTTT	CAISGWGADQPQHF
TRBJ2-1	TRBD1	NA	TRBV27	TGTGCCAGCAGTTTATCCCCACAGGGGGGACGTGAGCAGTTCTTC	CASSLSPQGGREQFF
TRBJ1-2	TRBD1	NA	TRBV28	TGTGCCAGCAGTTTACGACAGGGGGCTCACGGCTACACCTTC	CASSLRQGAHGYTF
TRBJ2-3	NA	once	TRBV2	TGTGCCCGAGAAGGTAGCGGAACAGATACGCAGTATTTT	CAREGSGTDTQYF
TRBJ2-7	NA	NA	TRBV7-3	TGTGCCAGCAGCCGAGGACCGTCCTACGAGCAGTACTTC	CASSRGPSYEQYF
TRBJ2-5	NA	NA	TRBV7-9	TGTGCCAGCAGCTTTTCCGGCCTAGTAGGAGAGACCCAGTACTTC	CASSFSGLVGETQYF
TRBJ2-7	NA	NA	TRBV18	TGTGCCAGCTCAGGACGGGACTCCTACGAGCAGTACTTC	CASSGRDSYEQYF
TRBJ2-7	NA	NA	TRBV27	TGTGCCAGCAGTGCCAGGGAAGGGGACGAGCAGTACTTC	CASSAREGDEQYF
TRBJ2-3	NA	NA	TRBV9	TGTGCCAGCAGCGTAGAGAGTGGTTCGCAGTATTTT	CASSVESGSQYF
TRBJ1-1	NA	NA	TRBV6-5	TGTGCCAGCAAGCTCCAGGGATACACTGAAGCTTTCTTT	CASKLQGYTEAFF
TRBJ2-5	NA	NA	TRBV2	TGTGCCAGCAGTGAGGACACCCGGCAAGAGACCCAGTACTTC	CASSEDTRQETQYF
TRBJ2-1	TRBD2	NA	TRBV9	TGTGCCAGCAGCGTACGACTAGCGGACAATGAGCAGTTCTTC	CASSVRLADNEQFF
TRBJ1-3	NA	once	TRBV5-1	TGCGCCAGCAGCTTGGAAGGGGGACCTGGAAACACCATATATTTT	CASSLEGGPGNTIYF
TRBJ2-5	NA	NA	TRBV27	TGTGCCAGCAGCCCAAGCCCCGGGGCGGGGGAGACCCAGTACTTC	CASSPSPGAGETQYF
TRBJ2-7	NA	NA	TRBV28	TGTGCCAGCAGTTTAGAAGGGACACCCTACGAGCAGTACTTC	CASSLEGTPYEQYF
TRBJ2-7	NA	NA	TRBV2	TGTGCCAGCACCGAGGGGGTACAGGGCGGTTACGAGCAGTACTTC	CASTEGVQGGYEQYF
TRBJ1-1	TRBD1	NA	TRBV12-5	TGTGCTAGTGGTTTGCATCAGGGGGGAACTGAAGCTTTCTTT	CASGLHQGGTEAFF
TRBJ2-2	NA	NA	TRBV5-4	TGTGCCAGCAGCTTGGCCCGCCATCCGAACACCGGGGAGCTGTTTTTT	CASSLARHPNTGELFF
TRBJ2-7	NA	NA	TRBV30	TGTGCCTGGAGCTCGGGAGAGCAGTACTTC	CAWSSGEQYF
TRBJ2-7	NA	NA	TRBV11-2	TGTGCCAGCAGCTTATCCCCTGCGAGCGAGGTCTACGAGCAGTACTTC	CASSLSPASEVYEQYF
TRBJ2-4	TRBD1	few	TRBV5-1	TGCGCCAGCAGCATGGGACAGGGAGGGATTCAGTACTTC	CASSMGQGGIQYF
TRBJ2-1	TRBD1	NA	TRBV5-5	TGTGCCAGCAGCCCAGACAGGGGCGGGCACAATGAGCAGTTCTTC	CASSPDRGGHNEQFF
TRBJ2-7	NA	once	TRBV9	TGTGCCAGCAGCCCGACGGGATACGAGCAGTACTTC	CASSPTGYEQYF
TRBJ2-7	NA	NA	TRBV27	TGTGCCAGCAGTTTAATGTCAGGGTCCTCGGTCCCCCACTACGAGCAGTACTTC	CASSLMSGSSVPHYEQYF
TRBJ1-1	NA	NA	TRBV7-8	TGTGCCAGCGGGGGACAAACAAACACTGAAGCTTTCTTT	CASGGQTNTEAFF
TRBJ2-6	NA	NA	TRBV6-5	TGTGCCAGCAGGGCAGGGCCCTCTGGGGCCAACGTCCTGACTTTC	CASRAGPSGANVLTF
TRBJ1-4	NA	NA	TRBV5-8	TGTGCCAGCAGCTTGGAGGCAGGGAAGAATGAAAAACTGTTTTTT	CASSLEAGKNEKLFF
TRBJ2-7	TRBD1	once	TRBV18	TGTGCCAGCTCGGTGGGACAGGGGGGAACCTACGAGCAGTACTTC	CASSVGQGGTYEQYF
TRBJ2-3	NA	NA	TRBV5-1	TGCGCCAGCAGTAACAGAAGAACTAGCACAGATACGCAGTATTTT	CASSNRRTSTDTQYF
TRBJ2-7	TRBD1	NA	TRBV5-1	TGCGCCAGCAGCTTGGCTGCAGGGGGACCTTACGAGCAGTACTTC	CASSLAAGGPYEQYF
TRBJ1-1	NA	NA	TRBV5-1	TGCGCCAGCAGCTTAAGGGCGGGGGCGTCTGAAGCTTTCTTT	CASSLRAGASEAFF
TRBJ2-7	NA	once	TRBV10-3	TGTGCCATCAGTGATCTTCGGGGGAAGGTCTACGAGCAGTACTTC	CAISDLRGKVYEQYF
TRBJ1-2	NA	NA	TRBV6-5	TGTGCCAGCAGTTACGACAGTCACTATGGCTACACCTTC	CASSYDSHYGYTF
TRBJ2-7	NA	NA	TRBV18	TGTGCCAGCTCATCACAGGAATCCCTGGAGGGGGAGCAGTACTTC	CASSSQESLEGEQYF
TRBJ1-1	NA	NA	TRBV30	TGTGCCTGGAATATGAACACTGAAGCTTTCTTT	CAWNMNTEAFF
TRBJ2-7	NA	NA	TRBV19	TGTGCCAGTAGTCAGCAGGACCTATCCTACGAGCAGTACTTC	CASSQQDLSYEQYF
TRBJ2-5	TRBD2	NA	TRBV2	TGTGCCAGCAGGGCGGGAGGCAACCTCCAAGAGACCCAGTACTTC	CASRAGGNLQETQYF